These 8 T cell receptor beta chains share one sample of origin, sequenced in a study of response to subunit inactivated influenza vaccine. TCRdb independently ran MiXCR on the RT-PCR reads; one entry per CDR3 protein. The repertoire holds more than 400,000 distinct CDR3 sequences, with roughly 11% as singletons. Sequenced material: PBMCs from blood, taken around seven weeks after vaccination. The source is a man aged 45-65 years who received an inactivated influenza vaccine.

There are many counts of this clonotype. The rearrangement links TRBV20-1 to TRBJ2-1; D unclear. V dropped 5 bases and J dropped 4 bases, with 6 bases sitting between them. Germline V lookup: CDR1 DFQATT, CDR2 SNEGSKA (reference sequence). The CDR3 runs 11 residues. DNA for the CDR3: TGCAGTGCTGATAAGTACAATGAGCAGTTCTTC. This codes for CSADKYNEQFF.

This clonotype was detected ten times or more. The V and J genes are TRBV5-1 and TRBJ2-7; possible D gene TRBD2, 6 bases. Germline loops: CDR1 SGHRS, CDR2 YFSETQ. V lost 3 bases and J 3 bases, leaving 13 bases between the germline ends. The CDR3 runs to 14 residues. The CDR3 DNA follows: TGCGCCAGCAGCTCGGGACTCCGCCTCTACGAGCAGTACTTC. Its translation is CASSSGLRLYEQYF.

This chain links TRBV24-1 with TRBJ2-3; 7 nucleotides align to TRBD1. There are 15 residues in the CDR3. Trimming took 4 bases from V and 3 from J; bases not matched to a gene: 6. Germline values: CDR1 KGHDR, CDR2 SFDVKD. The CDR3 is CATSEVYRGTDTQYF. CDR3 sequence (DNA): TGTGCCACCAGTGAAGTTTACAGGGGTACAGATACGCAGTATTTT.

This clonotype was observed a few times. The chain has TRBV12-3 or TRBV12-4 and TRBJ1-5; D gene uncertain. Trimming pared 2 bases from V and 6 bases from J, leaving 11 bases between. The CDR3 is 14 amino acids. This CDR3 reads CASSLNPGRQPQHF. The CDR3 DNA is TGTGCCAGCAGTTTAAACCCGGGCCGTCAGCCCCAGCATTTT.

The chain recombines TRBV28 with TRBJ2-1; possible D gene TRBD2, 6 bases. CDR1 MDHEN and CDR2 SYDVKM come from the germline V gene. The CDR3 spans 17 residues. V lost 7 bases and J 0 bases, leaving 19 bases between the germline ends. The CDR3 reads CASINPGGANSYNEQFF. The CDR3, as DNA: TGTGCCAGCATCAACCCGGGCGGGGCCAACTCCTACAATGAGCAGTTCTTC.

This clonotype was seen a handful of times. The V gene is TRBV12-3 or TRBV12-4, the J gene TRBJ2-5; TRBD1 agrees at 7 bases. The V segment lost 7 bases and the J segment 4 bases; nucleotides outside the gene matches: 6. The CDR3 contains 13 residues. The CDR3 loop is CASTRDSRETQYF. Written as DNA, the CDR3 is TGTGCCAGCACCCGGGACAGCCGAGAGACCCAGTACTTC.

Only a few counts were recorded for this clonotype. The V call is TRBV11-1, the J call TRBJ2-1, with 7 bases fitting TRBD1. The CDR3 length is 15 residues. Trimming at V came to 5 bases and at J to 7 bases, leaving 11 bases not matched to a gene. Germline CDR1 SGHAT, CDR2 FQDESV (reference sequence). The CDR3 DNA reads TGTGCCAGCAGCCCCATAGGGGGCCTATCGAATGAGCAGTTCTTC. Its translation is CASSPIGGLSNEQFF.

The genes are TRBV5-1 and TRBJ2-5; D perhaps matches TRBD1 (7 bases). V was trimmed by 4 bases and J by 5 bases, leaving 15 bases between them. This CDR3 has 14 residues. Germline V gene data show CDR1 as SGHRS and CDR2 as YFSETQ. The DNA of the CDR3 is TGCGCCAGCAGCAGGAGGAGGGGGCCTGAGACCCAGTACTTC. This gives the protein CASSRRRGPETQYF.